This record looks at one TCR beta chain sequence and its context. The antigen is unknown. The germline gene is not matched at one end of the junction; a read error may be the cause. Each CDR3 protein gets one entry after TCRdb re-called the reads with MiXCR. The table records hundreds of thousands of distinct CDR3 sequences, 8% to 10% of them present only once. The sample belongs to a study of T cell repertoires in cytomegalovirus infection. As for the study in general: Shared public TCR beta signatures pointed to both CMV infection and a matching HLA type. Study-wide results and limits: The study found HLA-C-restricted CMV-specific TCR beta clonotypes dominating the ex vivo response. Cumulative public TCR beta family frequency identified CMV carriers with the relevant HLA.

This CDR3 has 15 residues. In germline, CDR1 is DFQATT, CDR2 SNEGSKA (reference sequence). Material for sequencing was PBMCs. This clonotype was sampled from a human donor in good health (CMV status not recorded). Some clones in this sample may be carry-over from other donors' samples. The rearrangement joins TRBV20-1 to TRBJ1-5; 9 nucleotides align to TRBD1. The CDR3 loop is CSAVTGGWGNQLQHF. In DNA, the CDR3 is TGCAGTGCTGTTACAGGGGGCTGGGGCAATCAGCTCCAGCATTTT.